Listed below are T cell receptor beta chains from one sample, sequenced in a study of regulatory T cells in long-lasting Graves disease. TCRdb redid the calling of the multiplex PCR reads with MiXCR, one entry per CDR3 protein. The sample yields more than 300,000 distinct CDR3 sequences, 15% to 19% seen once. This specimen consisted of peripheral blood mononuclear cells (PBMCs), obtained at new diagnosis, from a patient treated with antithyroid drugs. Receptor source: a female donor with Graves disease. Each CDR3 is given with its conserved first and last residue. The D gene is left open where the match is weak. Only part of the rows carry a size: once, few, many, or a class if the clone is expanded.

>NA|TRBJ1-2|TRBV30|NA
CASGQRDGYTF
TGTGCCAGCGGACAGAGAGATGGCTACACCTTC
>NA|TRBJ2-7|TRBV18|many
CASSRPRRSENEQYF
TGTGCCAGCTCACGTCCGCGGCGGAGCGAGAACGAGCAGTACTTC
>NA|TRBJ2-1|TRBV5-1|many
CASSQVGFRDEQFF
TGCGCCAGCAGCCAAGTAGGGTTCCGTGATGAGCAGTTCTTC
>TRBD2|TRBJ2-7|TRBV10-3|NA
CAISLSGRAYEQYF
TGTGCCATCAGCCTTAGCGGGAGGGCCTACGAGCAGTACTTC
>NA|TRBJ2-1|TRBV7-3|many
CASSLSGIVYDEQFF
TGTGCCAGCAGCTTATCAGGTATCGTTTATGATGAGCAGTTCTTC
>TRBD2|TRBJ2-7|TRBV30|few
CAWSGVAGAFEQYF
TGTGCCTGGAGTGGGGTAGCGGGGGCCTTCGAGCAGTACTTC
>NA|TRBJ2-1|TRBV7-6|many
CASSLLAVDEQFF
TGTGCCAGCAGCTTACTAGCAGTGGATGAGCAGTTCTTC
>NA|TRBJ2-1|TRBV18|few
CASSPLQGNNEQFF
TGTGCCAGCTCACCACTGCAGGGGAACAATGAGCAGTTCTTC
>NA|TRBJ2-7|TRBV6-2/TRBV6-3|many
CASSYRDTYYEQYF
TGTGCCAGCAGTTACCGGGACACTTACTACGAGCAGTACTTC
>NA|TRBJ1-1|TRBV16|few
CASSQYQDTEAFF
TGTGCCAGCAGCCAATACCAGGACACTGAAGCTTTCTTT
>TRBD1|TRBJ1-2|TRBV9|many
CASSAPGQGADHYGYTF
TGTGCCAGCAGCGCCCCGGGACAGGGGGCTGATCACTATGGCTACACCTTC
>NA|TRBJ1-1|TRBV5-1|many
CASSLALAEDTEAFF
TGCGCCAGCAGCTTGGCCTTGGCAGAGGACACTGAAGCTTTCTTT
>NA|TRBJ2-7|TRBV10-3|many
CAISETGTYDEQYF
TGTGCCATCAGTGAGACAGGGACCTACGACGAGCAGTACTTC
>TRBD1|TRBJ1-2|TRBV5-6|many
CASSKGQGAHGYTF
TGTGCCAGCAGTAAGGGACAGGGGGCCCATGGCTACACCTTC
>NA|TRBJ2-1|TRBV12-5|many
CASGLKGTGSHNEQFF
TGTGCTAGTGGTTTAAAAGGGACTGGGTCCCACAATGAGCAGTTCTTC
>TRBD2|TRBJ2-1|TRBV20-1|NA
CSASKVAGARNEQFF
TGCAGTGCTAGTAAGGTAGCGGGAGCGAGGAATGAGCAGTTCTTC
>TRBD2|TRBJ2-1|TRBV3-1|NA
CASSQIGTSPYNEQFF
TGTGCCAGCAGCCAAATCGGGACTAGCCCTTACAATGAGCAGTTCTTC